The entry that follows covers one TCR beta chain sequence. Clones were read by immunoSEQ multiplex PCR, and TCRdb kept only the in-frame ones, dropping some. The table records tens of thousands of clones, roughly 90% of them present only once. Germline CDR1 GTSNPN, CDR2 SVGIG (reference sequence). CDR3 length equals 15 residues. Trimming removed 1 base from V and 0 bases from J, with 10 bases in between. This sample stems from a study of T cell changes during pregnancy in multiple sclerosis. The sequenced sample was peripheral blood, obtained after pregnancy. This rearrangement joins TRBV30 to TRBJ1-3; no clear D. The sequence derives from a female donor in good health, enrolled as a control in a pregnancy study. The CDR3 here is CAWSASGNSGNTIYF. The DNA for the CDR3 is TGTGCCTGGAGTGCCTCCGGGAACTCTGGAAACACCATATATTTT.